Listed below are T cell receptor beta chains from one sample, sequenced in a study of CD8 T cells in Susac syndrome. MiXCR was run by TCRdb on the immunoSEQ multiplex PCR reads, yielding one entry per CDR3 protein. The sample lists approximately 190,000 distinct CDR3 sequences, roughly 94% occurring once. Sequencing used CD8+ T cells from PBMCs. Receptors originate from a human donor with Susac syndrome. Both conserved end residues are part of each CDR3. The D gene is left open where the match is weak. The size field is filled for only some rows; it gives once, few, many or a size class.

d_gene: TRBD1; v_gene: TRBV9; j_gene: TRBJ2-5; abundance: NA; CDR3nt: TGTGCCAGCAGCCCCGGACAGGGGATCGAGACCCAGTACTTC; CDR3aa: CASSPGQGIETQYF
d_gene: TRBD2; v_gene: TRBV18; j_gene: TRBJ2-2; abundance: few; CDR3nt: TGTGCCAGCTCACCCAGCGGGGCGAACACCGGGGAGCTGTTTTTT; CDR3aa: CASSPSGANTGELFF
d_gene: NA; v_gene: TRBV24-1; j_gene: TRBJ2-1; abundance: NA; CDR3nt: TGTGCCACCGCTTACCGGGAGAATGAGCAGTTCTTC; CDR3aa: CATAYRENEQFF
d_gene: NA; v_gene: TRBV4-1; j_gene: TRBJ2-7; abundance: NA; CDR3nt: TGCGCCAGCAGCCCCCTTAGCGGACTCACTTTTTCCGAGCAGTACTTC; CDR3aa: CASSPLSGLTFSEQYF
d_gene: NA; v_gene: TRBV5-1; j_gene: TRBJ2-7; abundance: NA; CDR3nt: TGCGCCAGCAGCGAGGGAGGGGGATCGGGGTACGAGCAGTACTTC; CDR3aa: CASSEGGGSGYEQYF
d_gene: TRBD1; v_gene: TRBV9; j_gene: TRBJ2-1; abundance: NA; CDR3nt: TGTGCCAGCAGTAACGGGACAGGGTTTTCCTTAGGGTCGGAGTTCTTC; CDR3aa: CASSNGTGFSLGSEFF
d_gene: NA; v_gene: TRBV2; j_gene: TRBJ2-1; abundance: NA; CDR3nt: TGTGCCAGCAGTGGGTGGGAGTCGGGCAATGAGCAGTTCTTC; CDR3aa: CASSGWESGNEQFF
d_gene: NA; v_gene: TRBV13; j_gene: TRBJ1-2; abundance: NA; CDR3nt: TGTGCCAGCAGCTTAGGCCATCGCGGGGGACGTAACTATGGCTACACCTTC; CDR3aa: CASSLGHRGGRNYGYTF
d_gene: NA; v_gene: TRBV28; j_gene: TRBJ2-7; abundance: NA; CDR3nt: TGTGCCAGCAGTTTGAGGGCGGAGGCCTCCTACGAGCAGTACTTC; CDR3aa: CASSLRAEASYEQYF
d_gene: NA; v_gene: TRBV7-8; j_gene: TRBJ1-2; abundance: NA; CDR3nt: TGTGCCAGCAGCCCGCCGGGACCGCGCTATGGCTACACCTTC; CDR3aa: CASSPPGPRYGYTF
d_gene: TRBD1; v_gene: TRBV10-3; j_gene: TRBJ2-7; abundance: NA; CDR3nt: TGTGCCATCAGTGAGAGGACAGGGGGGAACGGCGAGCAGTACTTC; CDR3aa: CAISERTGGNGEQYF
d_gene: TRBD1; v_gene: TRBV20-1; j_gene: TRBJ1-2; abundance: NA; CDR3nt: TGCAGTGCTAGAGACCAAGGAGGGACAGGGAATGGCTACACCTTC; CDR3aa: CSARDQGGTGNGYTF
d_gene: TRBD1; v_gene: TRBV27; j_gene: TRBJ1-6; abundance: NA; CDR3nt: TGTGCCAGCAGTTTAGCAGGGGGTAATTCACCCCTCCACTTT; CDR3aa: CASSLAGGNSPLHF
d_gene: TRBD1; v_gene: TRBV7-9; j_gene: TRBJ2-3; abundance: NA; CDR3nt: TGTGCCAGCACCCCAGACAGGGACACAGATACGCAGTATTTT; CDR3aa: CASTPDRDTDTQYF
d_gene: NA; v_gene: TRBV13; j_gene: TRBJ1-3; abundance: NA; CDR3nt: TGTGCCAGCAGCTTAGAATATTCTGGAAACACCATATATTTT; CDR3aa: CASSLEYSGNTIYF
d_gene: NA; v_gene: TRBV11-2; j_gene: TRBJ1-6; abundance: NA; CDR3nt: TGTGCCAGCAGCTTAGATCTCTCACCCCTCCACTTT; CDR3aa: CASSLDLSPLHF
d_gene: NA; v_gene: TRBV6-2/TRBV6-3; j_gene: TRBJ2-3; abundance: NA; CDR3nt: TGTGCCAGCGTGGCGTGGGGGGGCACAGATACGCAGTATTTT; CDR3aa: CASVAWGGTDTQYF
d_gene: NA; v_gene: TRBV5-1; j_gene: TRBJ2-1; abundance: NA; CDR3nt: TGCGCCAGCAGCTTGGCGACAGAGGCCTCCTACAATGAGCAGTTCTTC; CDR3aa: CASSLATEASYNEQFF
d_gene: NA; v_gene: TRBV29-1; j_gene: TRBJ2-2; abundance: NA; CDR3nt: TGCAGCGTAGGGACTGGGAACACCGGGGAGCTGTTTTTT; CDR3aa: CSVGTGNTGELFF
d_gene: NA; v_gene: TRBV30; j_gene: TRBJ2-5; abundance: NA; CDR3nt: TGTGCCTGGAGTCCAGAACAGGGTAATAGGGAGACCCAGTACTTC; CDR3aa: CAWSPEQGNRETQYF
d_gene: TRBD2; v_gene: TRBV7-8; j_gene: TRBJ2-7; abundance: NA; CDR3nt: TGTGCCAGCAGCTTAGAGCGGGGGCAACCTTACGAGCAGTACTTC; CDR3aa: CASSLERGQPYEQYF
d_gene: NA; v_gene: TRBV7-9; j_gene: TRBJ1-1; abundance: NA; CDR3nt: TGTGCCAGCAGACTCGCCGGGAATGAAGCTTTCTTT; CDR3aa: CASRLAGNEAFF
d_gene: NA; v_gene: TRBV28; j_gene: TRBJ2-5; abundance: NA; CDR3nt: TGTGCCAGCAGTCAGGACAGACAAGAGACCCAGTACTTC; CDR3aa: CASSQDRQETQYF
d_gene: NA; v_gene: TRBV9; j_gene: TRBJ1-2; abundance: NA; CDR3nt: TGTGCCAGCAGCCCCGACACCTTC; CDR3aa: CASSPDTF
d_gene: TRBD1; v_gene: TRBV10-3; j_gene: TRBJ1-1; abundance: once; CDR3nt: TGTGCCATCAGTGTAGGTAGGGGGCAGAACACTGAAGCTTTCTTT; CDR3aa: CAISVGRGQNTEAFF
d_gene: NA; v_gene: TRBV5-1; j_gene: TRBJ2-1; abundance: NA; CDR3nt: TGCGCCAGCAGCTTGAGCGGGCAGTCCTACAATGAGCAGTTCTTC; CDR3aa: CASSLSGQSYNEQFF
d_gene: TRBD2; v_gene: TRBV7-8; j_gene: TRBJ2-7; abundance: NA; CDR3nt: TGTGCCAGCAGCCCTAATAGCGGGACTCCCGAGCAGTACTTC; CDR3aa: CASSPNSGTPEQYF
d_gene: NA; v_gene: TRBV28; j_gene: TRBJ1-1; abundance: NA; CDR3nt: TGTGCCAGCAGCCCCCACAGGGCTCGAACTGAAGCTTTCTTT; CDR3aa: CASSPHRARTEAFF
d_gene: NA; v_gene: TRBV6-5; j_gene: TRBJ1-1; abundance: NA; CDR3nt: TGTGCCAGCAGTTACGACGTCTCTGCTGAAGCTTTCTTT; CDR3aa: CASSYDVSAEAFF
d_gene: TRBD2; v_gene: TRBV3-1; j_gene: TRBJ2-7; abundance: once; CDR3nt: TGTGCCAGCAGCCAAGGGTACGGGCGACTAGCTCCCTCCTACGAGCAGTACTTC; CDR3aa: CASSQGYGRLAPSYEQYF
d_gene: TRBD2; v_gene: TRBV19; j_gene: TRBJ2-1; abundance: NA; CDR3nt: TGTGCCAGTAGTATGGGCGGGGGGGCCAATGAGCAGTTCTTC; CDR3aa: CASSMGGGANEQFF
d_gene: TRBD1; v_gene: TRBV6-1; j_gene: TRBJ2-5; abundance: NA; CDR3nt: TGTGCCAGCTGGGGACGGGACAGGGTGGAGACCCAGTACTTC; CDR3aa: CASWGRDRVETQYF
d_gene: TRBD2; v_gene: TRBV29-1; j_gene: TRBJ2-7; abundance: NA; CDR3nt: TGCAGCGTTGATCTGGGAGGGGACGAGCAGTACTTC; CDR3aa: CSVDLGGDEQYF
d_gene: TRBD1; v_gene: TRBV7-9; j_gene: TRBJ1-1; abundance: NA; CDR3nt: TGTGCCAGCAGCTTAGGCCTCACAGGGGGCGGTGGCACTGAAGCTTTCTTT; CDR3aa: CASSLGLTGGGGTEAFF
d_gene: NA; v_gene: TRBV6-5; j_gene: TRBJ1-1; abundance: NA; CDR3nt: TGTGCCAGCAGTTTCGCGGGAGAGAAGGCGTACACTGAAGCTTTCTTT; CDR3aa: CASSFAGEKAYTEAFF
d_gene: NA; v_gene: TRBV7-3; j_gene: TRBJ2-1; abundance: NA; CDR3nt: TGTGCCAGTGGGGAGAGCGGGTCCTACTACAATGAGCAGTTCTTC; CDR3aa: CASGESGSYYNEQFF
d_gene: TRBD1; v_gene: TRBV7-9; j_gene: TRBJ2-1; abundance: few; CDR3nt: TGTGCCAGCAGCCTTGGACAGGGGGCCTACAATGAGCAGTTCTTC; CDR3aa: CASSLGQGAYNEQFF
d_gene: TRBD2; v_gene: TRBV4-1; j_gene: TRBJ2-1; abundance: NA; CDR3nt: TGCGCCAGCAGCCAGGGACTAGATGAGCAGTTCTTC; CDR3aa: CASSQGLDEQFF
d_gene: TRBD2; v_gene: TRBV20-1; j_gene: TRBJ2-3; abundance: NA; CDR3nt: TGCAGTGCTGGATCAGCGGGAGGGTCAGATACGCAGTATTTT; CDR3aa: CSAGSAGGSDTQYF
d_gene: NA; v_gene: TRBV11-2; j_gene: TRBJ2-5; abundance: NA; CDR3nt: TGTGCCAGCAGCGGGGGGGGCGCCTTCCAAGAGACCCAGTACTTC; CDR3aa: CASSGGGAFQETQYF
d_gene: NA; v_gene: TRBV19; j_gene: TRBJ2-2; abundance: NA; CDR3nt: TGTGCCAGTAGTATCGGGACTACCGGGGAGCTGTTTTTT; CDR3aa: CASSIGTTGELFF
d_gene: NA; v_gene: TRBV7-9; j_gene: TRBJ2-1; abundance: NA; CDR3nt: TGTGCCAGCAGCTTAGGATACTCCTACAATGAGCAGTTCTTC; CDR3aa: CASSLGYSYNEQFF
d_gene: NA; v_gene: TRBV7-9; j_gene: TRBJ2-3; abundance: NA; CDR3nt: TGTGCCACGTACACAGATACGCAGTATTTT; CDR3aa: CATYTDTQYF
d_gene: NA; v_gene: TRBV19; j_gene: TRBJ2-1; abundance: NA; CDR3nt: TGTGCCACGCTTTTCTCAGGGGAGCAGTTCTTC; CDR3aa: CATLFSGEQFF
d_gene: TRBD1; v_gene: TRBV4-1; j_gene: TRBJ2-5; abundance: once; CDR3nt: TGCGCCAGCAGCCATCCCGGGACAGGGGGTTTTGAGACCCAGTACTTC; CDR3aa: CASSHPGTGGFETQYF
d_gene: TRBD2; v_gene: TRBV20-1; j_gene: TRBJ2-7; abundance: NA; CDR3nt: TGCAGTGCTAGAAAGGGACTAGCGGGAGTTAACTTCGAGCAGTACTTC; CDR3aa: CSARKGLAGVNFEQYF
d_gene: NA; v_gene: TRBV18; j_gene: TRBJ2-1; abundance: NA; CDR3nt: TGTGCCAGCTCACCCAATGGGGGAGTGGATGAGCAGTTCTTC; CDR3aa: CASSPNGGVDEQFF
d_gene: TRBD1; v_gene: TRBV5-1; j_gene: TRBJ1-2; abundance: NA; CDR3nt: TGCGCCAGCAGCTTTGACAGGGTAATCTATGGCTACACCTTC; CDR3aa: CASSFDRVIYGYTF
d_gene: NA; v_gene: TRBV20-1; j_gene: TRBJ2-4; abundance: NA; CDR3nt: TGCAGTGCTAGCCGCCAAGTTGGGGCCAAAAACATTCAGTACTTC; CDR3aa: CSASRQVGAKNIQYF
d_gene: NA; v_gene: TRBV12-5; j_gene: TRBJ2-1; abundance: NA; CDR3nt: TGTGCTAGTGGTTTGGACAGCAATGAGCAGTTCTTC; CDR3aa: CASGLDSNEQFF
d_gene: TRBD2; v_gene: TRBV2; j_gene: TRBJ2-7; abundance: NA; CDR3nt: TGTGCCGGTCATCTTGGGACTAACGAGCAGTACTTC; CDR3aa: CAGHLGTNEQYF
d_gene: NA; v_gene: TRBV5-4; j_gene: TRBJ1-5; abundance: few; CDR3nt: TGTGCCAGCAGCTTGATAAATCAGCCCCAGCATTTT; CDR3aa: CASSLINQPQHF
d_gene: NA; v_gene: TRBV27; j_gene: TRBJ1-1; abundance: NA; CDR3nt: TGTGCCAGCAGTTATGGGGGGCTCACTAACACTGAAGCTTTCTTT; CDR3aa: CASSYGGLTNTEAFF
d_gene: NA; v_gene: TRBV20-1; j_gene: TRBJ2-1; abundance: NA; CDR3nt: TGCAGTGCTAGGTGGACTTTATCTAATGAGCAGTTCTTC; CDR3aa: CSARWTLSNEQFF
d_gene: TRBD1; v_gene: TRBV5-1; j_gene: TRBJ2-7; abundance: NA; CDR3nt: TGCGCCAGCAGCGACCGACAGGGAAGTACCTACGAGCAGTACTTC; CDR3aa: CASSDRQGSTYEQYF
d_gene: NA; v_gene: TRBV27; j_gene: TRBJ2-7; abundance: NA; CDR3nt: TGTGCCAGCAGTCAACAAGGAAGCTCCTACGAGCAGTACTTC; CDR3aa: CASSQQGSSYEQYF
d_gene: NA; v_gene: TRBV7-2; j_gene: TRBJ2-1; abundance: NA; CDR3nt: TGTGCCAGTCGCGGGGACCCCTACAATGAGCAGTTCTTC; CDR3aa: CASRGDPYNEQFF
d_gene: NA; v_gene: TRBV9; j_gene: TRBJ2-2; abundance: NA; CDR3nt: TGTGCCAGCAGCGTAGATCGTGGGCCCACCGGGGAGCTGTTTTTT; CDR3aa: CASSVDRGPTGELFF